The T cell receptor (beta chain) described here comes from a study of T cell responses to AZD1222 COVID-19 vaccine. Germline-derived CDR1 and CDR2 are MGHRA and YSYEKL. The CDR3 covers 14 residues. The V and J ends lost 0 bases and 9 bases respectively, with 9 bases between them. Findings and limits, study-wide: Donors were mostly white British, more females; clonal diversity possibly underestimated. CD4 TCRs associated with vaccination spanned spike, dominating at 160-218 and 743-854.

To note about this clone: Its antigen is undetermined.

Sequencing used immunoSEQ multiplex PCR; TCRdb keeps in-frame clones, though not all of them. The sample lists around 99,000 clones, around 90% occurring once. The source of this sequence is an adult who received the AZD1222 COVID-19 vaccine. Source: peripheral blood, taken 28 days after the second AZD1222 dose. The genes are TRBV4-1 and TRBJ1-6; D may be TRBD1 (6 bases). In DNA, the CDR3 is TGCGCCAGCAGCCAAGATCCGGGGGCTTCACCCCTCCACTTT. This translates into CASSQDPGASPLHF.